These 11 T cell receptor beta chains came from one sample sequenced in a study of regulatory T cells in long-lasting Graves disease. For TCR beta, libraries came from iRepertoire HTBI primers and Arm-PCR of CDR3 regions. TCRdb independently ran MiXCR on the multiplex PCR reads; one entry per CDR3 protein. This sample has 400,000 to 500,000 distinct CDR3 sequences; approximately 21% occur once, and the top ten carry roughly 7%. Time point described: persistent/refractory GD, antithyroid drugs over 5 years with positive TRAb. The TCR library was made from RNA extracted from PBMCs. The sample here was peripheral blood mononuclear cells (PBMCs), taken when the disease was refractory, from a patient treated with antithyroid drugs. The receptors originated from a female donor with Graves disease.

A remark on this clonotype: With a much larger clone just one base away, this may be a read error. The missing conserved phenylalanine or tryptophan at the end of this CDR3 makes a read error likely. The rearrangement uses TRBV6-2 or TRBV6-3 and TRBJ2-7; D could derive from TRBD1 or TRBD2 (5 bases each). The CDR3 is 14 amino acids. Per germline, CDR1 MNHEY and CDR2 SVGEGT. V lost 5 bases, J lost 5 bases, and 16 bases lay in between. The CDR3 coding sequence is TGTGCCAGCAGTATCACGGGACCCCTCGACGAGCAGTACCTC. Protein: CASSITGPLDEQYL.

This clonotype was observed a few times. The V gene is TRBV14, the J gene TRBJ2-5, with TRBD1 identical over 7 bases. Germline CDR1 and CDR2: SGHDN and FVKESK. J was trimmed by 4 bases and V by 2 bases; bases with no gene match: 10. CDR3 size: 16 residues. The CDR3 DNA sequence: TGTGCCAGCAGCCAACGACTCACAGGGGTGGCAGAGACCCAGTACTTC. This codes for CASSQRLTGVAETQYF.

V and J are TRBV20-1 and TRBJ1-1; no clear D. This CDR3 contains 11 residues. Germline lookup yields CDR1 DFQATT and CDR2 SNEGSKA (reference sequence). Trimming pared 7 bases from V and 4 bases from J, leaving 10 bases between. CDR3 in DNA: TGCAGTGTAAGCGAGGTCACTGAAGCTTTCTTT. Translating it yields CSVSEVTEAFF.

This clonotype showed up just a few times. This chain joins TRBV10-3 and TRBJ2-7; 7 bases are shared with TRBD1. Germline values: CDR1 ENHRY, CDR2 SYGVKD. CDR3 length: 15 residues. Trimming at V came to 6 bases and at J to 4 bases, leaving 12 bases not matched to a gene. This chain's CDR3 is CAISLDRVGEYEQYF. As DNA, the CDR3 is TGTGCCATCAGCCTCGACAGGGTAGGAGAATACGAGCAGTACTTC.

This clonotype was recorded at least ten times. The CDR3 protein is CSADRDSDSEAFF. Written as DNA, the CDR3 is TGCAGTGCGGACCGGGACAGCGACTCTGAAGCTTTCTTT. This chain joins TRBV20-1 and TRBJ1-1; 7 bases are a match to TRBD1. This CDR3 region has 13 residues. CDR1 and CDR2 (germline): DFQATT, SNEGSKA (reference sequence). The J segment lost 6 bases and the V segment lost 6 bases, leaving 10 bases of the junction unmatched.

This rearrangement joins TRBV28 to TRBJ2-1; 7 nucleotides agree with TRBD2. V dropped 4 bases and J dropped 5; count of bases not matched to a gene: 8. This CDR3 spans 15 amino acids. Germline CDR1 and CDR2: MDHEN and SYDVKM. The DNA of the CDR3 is TGTGCCAGCAGTTCCGCTAGCGGTCCAAACAATGAGCAGTTCTTC. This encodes CASSSASGPNNEQFF.

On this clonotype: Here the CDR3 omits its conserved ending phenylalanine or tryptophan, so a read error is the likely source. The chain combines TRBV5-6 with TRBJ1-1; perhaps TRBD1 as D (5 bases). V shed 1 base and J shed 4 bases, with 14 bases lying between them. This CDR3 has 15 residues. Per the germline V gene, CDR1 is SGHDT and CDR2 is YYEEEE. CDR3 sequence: CASSLIGQGGTEAFL. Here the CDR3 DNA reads TGTGCCAGCAGCTTGATTGGGCAGGGAGGCACTGAAGCTTTCCTT.

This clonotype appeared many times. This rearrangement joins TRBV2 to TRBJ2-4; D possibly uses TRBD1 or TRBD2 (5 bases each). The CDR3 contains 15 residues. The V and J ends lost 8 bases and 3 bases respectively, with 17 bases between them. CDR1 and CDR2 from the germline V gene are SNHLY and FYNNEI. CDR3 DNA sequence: TGTGCCAGCCCCGGGGCACTCCGGAACAAAAACATTCAGTACTTC. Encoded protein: CASPGALRNKNIQYF.

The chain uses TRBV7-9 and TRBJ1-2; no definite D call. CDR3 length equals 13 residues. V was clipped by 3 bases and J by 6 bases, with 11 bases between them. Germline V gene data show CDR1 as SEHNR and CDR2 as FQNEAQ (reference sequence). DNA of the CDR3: TGTGCCAGCAGCTTGAGAGACACCGATGGCTACACCTTC. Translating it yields CASSLRDTDGYTF.

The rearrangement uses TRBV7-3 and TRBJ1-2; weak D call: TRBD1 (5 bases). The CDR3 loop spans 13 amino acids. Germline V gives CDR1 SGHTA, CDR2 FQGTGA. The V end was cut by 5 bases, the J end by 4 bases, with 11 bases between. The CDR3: CASSLQEGYGYTF. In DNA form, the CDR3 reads TGTGCCAGCAGCCTACAGGAGGGCTATGGCTACACCTTC.

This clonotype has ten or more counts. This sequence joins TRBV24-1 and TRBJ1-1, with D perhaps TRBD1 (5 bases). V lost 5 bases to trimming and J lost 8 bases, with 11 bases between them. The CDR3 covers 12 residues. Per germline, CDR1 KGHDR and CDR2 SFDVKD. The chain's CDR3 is CATSGVGREAFF. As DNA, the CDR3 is TGTGCCACCAGTGGAGTGGGACGGGAAGCTTTCTTT.